This entry lists 13 T cell receptor beta chains sequenced from one sample in a study of tumor-infiltrating lymphocytes in primary liver carcinoma. The researchers produced TCR beta cDNA from approximately 0.45 ug total RNA with a constant-region primer. Sequencing libraries for TCR beta derived from three nested multiplex PCR rounds that used slightly modified ARM-PCR. The first two PCR rounds used TRBV1-TRBV30 primers with a Cbeta primer, around 10 cycles each. TCRdb re-analysed the multiplex PCR reads in MiXCR, keeping a single row per CDR3 protein. The table shows about 100,000 distinct CDR3 sequences, with about 63% occurring only once. It was from roughly 20-30 mg of unsorted bulk tissue that RNA and DNA were co-extracted. Input material: liver tumor tissue from sampling region 2. Subset here: tumor region T2, inferior pole. The source is an older woman with primary liver carcinoma and hepatitis B virus infection.

This clonotype was counted many times. This sequence may be a read error, since a much larger clone differs from it by one base. The chain combines TRBV6-5 with TRBJ1-1; perhaps TRBD1 as D (6 bases). This CDR3 has 13 amino acids. The germline V gene encodes CDR1 MNHEY and CDR2 SVGAGI. With 6 bases removed from V and 3 bases from J, the gap between germline ends came to 11 bases. CDR3 sequence reads: CASSRDIDTEAFF. CDR3 in DNA: TGTGCCAGCAGCCGGGACATCGACACTGAAGCTTTCTTT.

About this clonotype itself: Being one base from a much bigger clone, this may be a read error. The chain joins TRBV5-4 to TRBJ2-1; D is undetermined. The CDR3 runs to 15 residues. Germline values: CDR1 SGHNT, CDR2 YYREEE (reference sequence). The CDR3 spells CGSSLVLRRDNEQFF. In DNA, the CDR3 is TGTGGCAGCAGCTTGGTATTGAGGAGAGACAATGAGCAGTTCTTC.

In the case of this clonotype: The junction does not match germline at one end; this may be a read error. The chain is built from TRBV14 and TRBJ1-6; D unresolved. Germline V gene lookup returns CDR1 SGHDN and CDR2 FVKESK. CDR3 size: 13 residues. The CDR3 protein is CTSSQDQSSALHF. DNA of the CDR3: TGTACCAGCAGCCAAGATCAATCATCTGCCCTCCACTTT.

This chain connects TRBV2 to TRBJ1-6; no clear D gene. There are 12 residues in the CDR3. Germline-derived CDR1 and CDR2 are SNHLY and FYNNEI. Trimming pared 8 bases from V and 3 bases from J, leaving 5 bases between. The CDR3 DNA follows: TGTGCCAGCGTGGGCTATAATTCACCCCTCCACTTT. Amino acids: CASVGYNSPLHF.

This clonotype was observed at least ten times. This rearrangement joins TRBV5-4 to TRBJ2-2; TRBD2 agrees at 12 bases. Germline V gene data show CDR1 as SGHNT and CDR2 as YYREEE (reference sequence). This CDR3 has 16 residues. V dropped 3 bases and J dropped 4; count of bases not matched to a gene: 4. The CDR3 region has the DNA TGTGCCAGCAGCTGGGGACTAGCGGGCGCCACCGGGGAGCTGTTTTTT. This translates into CASSWGLAGATGELFF.

The V call is TRBV11-2, the J call TRBJ2-7, with 10 bases fitting TRBD2. The ends lost 2 bases at V and 3 bases at J; junction bases unmatched: 10. This CDR3 has 17 amino acids. Germline CDR1 SGHAT, CDR2 FQNNGV. Written as DNA, the CDR3 is TGTGCCAGCAGCTTAAGCGGATCTCTAGCGGGAGTCTACGAGCAGTACTTC. Translation gives CASSLSGSLAGVYEQYF.

This clonotype occurred many times. The CDR3 region is CASSARLPRQGGSDTQYF. The CDR3 DNA follows: TGTGCCAGCAGCGCCCGGTTACCTAGACAGGGGGGATCGGATACGCAGTATTTT. The chain recombines TRBV12-3 or TRBV12-4 with TRBJ2-3, with 9 bases matching TRBD1. The CDR3 extends over 18 amino acids. The V segment lost 6 bases and the J segment 6 bases; nucleotides outside the gene matches: 19.

The CDR3 sequence: CASSAGDRVTETQYF. The CDR3 nucleotides read TGTGCCAGCAGCGCAGGGGACAGGGTGACGGAGACCCAGTACTTC. This chain connects TRBV7-8 to TRBJ2-5, with 9 bases aligning to TRBD1. The CDR3 is 15 residues long. Unmatched junction bases numbered 9, after V lost 5 bases and J lost 5 bases. Germline assignment: CDR1 SGHVS and CDR2 FQNEAQ.

This clonotype was seen more than once but under ten times. The V and J genes are TRBV7-3 and TRBJ2-6; D gene ambiguous. The CDR3 is 14 residues long. CDR1 and CDR2 (germline): SGHTA, FQGTGA. Between the trimmed V and J ends, which lost 5 bases and 0 bases, there was a span of 5 bases. This CDR3 is CASSTRSGANVLTF. The CDR3 nucleotides are TGTGCCAGCAGCACACGCTCTGGGGCCAACGTCCTGACTTTC. The whole variable domain, remainder taken from reference TRBV7-3 and TRBJ2-6, is GAGVSQTPSNKVTEKGKYVELRCDPISGHTALYWYRQSLGQGPEFLIYFQGTGAADDSGLPNDRFFAVRPEGSVSTLKIQRTERGDSAVYLCASSTRSGANVLTFGAGSRLTVL.

This clonotype was recorded only once. The CDR3 carries no conserved terminal phenylalanine or tryptophan, so it likely arises from a read error. This chain connects TRBV7-8 to TRBJ2-7; possible D gene TRBD2, 6 bases. CDR3 length equals 15 residues. In germline, CDR1 is SGHVS, CDR2 FQNEAQ. Trimming removed 9 bases at V and 5 bases at J, with 23 bases between. The CDR3 reads CASSQTTSGRHEQYI. CDR3 DNA sequence: TGTGCCAGTAGCCAGACGACTAGTGGGAGGCACGAGCAGTACATC.

A word on this clonotype: Without the conserved terminal phenylalanine or tryptophan, this CDR3 likely stems from a read error. This sequence joins TRBV11-3 and TRBJ2-1, with a tentative D call TRBD2 (5 bases). CDR1 SGHNT and CDR2 YENEEA come from the germline V gene. The CDR3 spans 17 residues. The CDR3 sequence is CASNLGFGGLSYNEQFL. The CDR3 DNA reads TGTGCCAGCAACTTAGGGTTCGGCGGACTTTCCTACAATGAGCAGTTCTTA.

In the case of this clonotype: A much larger clonotype is one base distant, so this may be a read error. J is TRBJ2-7 and V is TRBV30; 10 bases fit TRBD2. CDR3 length equals 14 residues. CDR1 and CDR2 from the germline V gene are GTSNPN and SVGIG (reference sequence). The CDR3 bases are TGTTCCTGGAGTGAGGGACTAGCGTCCAACGAGCAGTACTTC. Its translation is CSWSEGLASNEQYF.

As for this clonotype: A read error may account for a junction end that differs from germline. This chain connects TRBV11-1 to TRBJ2-7, with D tentatively TRBD1 (5 bases). The germline gives CDR1 SGHAT, CDR2 FQDESV (reference sequence). The CDR3 has 16 amino acids. CDR3 protein: CACSSPRSQGSCEQYF. CDR3 in DNA: TGTGCCTGCAGCTCCCCCAGGTCCCAGGGTTCCTGCGAGCAGTACTTC.